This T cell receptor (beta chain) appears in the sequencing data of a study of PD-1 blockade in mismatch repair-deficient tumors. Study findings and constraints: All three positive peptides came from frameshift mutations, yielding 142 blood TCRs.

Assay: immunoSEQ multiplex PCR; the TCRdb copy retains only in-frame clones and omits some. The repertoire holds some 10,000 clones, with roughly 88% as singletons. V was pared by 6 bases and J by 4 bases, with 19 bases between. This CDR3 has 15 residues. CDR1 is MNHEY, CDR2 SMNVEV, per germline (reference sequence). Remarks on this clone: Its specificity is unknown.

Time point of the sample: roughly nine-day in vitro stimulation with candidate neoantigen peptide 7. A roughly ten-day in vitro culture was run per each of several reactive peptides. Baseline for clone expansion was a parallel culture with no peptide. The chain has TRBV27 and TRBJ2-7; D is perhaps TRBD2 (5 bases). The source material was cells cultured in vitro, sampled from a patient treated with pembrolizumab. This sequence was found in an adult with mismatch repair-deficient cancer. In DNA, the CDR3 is TGTGCCAGCAGCCGCCATGCGGGCGAAACTTACGAGCAGTACTTC. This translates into CASSRHAGETYEQYF.